The rows below give T cell receptor beta chains drawn from one sample of a study of beta chain features in type 1 diabetes. TCRdb's table, derived via immunoSEQ multiplex PCR, lists solely in-frame clones and lacks some. The data contain about 240,000 clones, around a quarter of them seen just once; the ten biggest clones take up around 4%. Material for sequencing was central memory CD4+ T cells from blood. The receptors were gathered from a man under 40 in good health. Both conserved end residues are part of each CDR3.

j_gene: TRBJ2-1
v_gene: TRBV4-3
CDR3aa: CASSHDYSASHNEQFF

j_gene: TRBJ2-4
v_gene: TRBV7-8
CDR3aa: CASSLNGQGGDMDF

j_gene: TRBJ2-1
v_gene: TRBV5-4
CDR3aa: CASSSGGTGSYNEQFF

j_gene: TRBJ2-7
v_gene: TRBV6-5
CDR3aa: CASSYAAGGPLEQYF

j_gene: TRBJ2-7
v_gene: TRBV28
CDR3aa: CASSSGTGPYEQYF

j_gene: TRBJ2-3
v_gene: TRBV5-4
CDR3aa: CASSYRLAGVTDTQYF

j_gene: TRBJ2-7
v_gene: TRBV28
CDR3aa: CASTRGQGIYEQYF

j_gene: TRBJ2-3
v_gene: TRBV5-1
CDR3aa: CASSFGETDTQYF

j_gene: TRBJ2-1
v_gene: TRBV11-2
CDR3aa: CASSLGRSREQFF

j_gene: TRBJ1-4
v_gene: TRBV7-8
CDR3aa: CASSLLTGGEGEKLFF

j_gene: TRBJ2-3
v_gene: TRBV1
CDR3aa: CTSSQTLAEGTDTQYF

j_gene: TRBJ2-7
v_gene: TRBV6-1
CDR3aa: CASSPRTSGSPEQYF

j_gene: TRBJ2-1
v_gene: TRBV30
CDR3aa: CAWSLHAEPYYNEQFF

j_gene: TRBJ2-5
v_gene: TRBV27
CDR3aa: CASSLWSSGGTETQYF

j_gene: TRBJ2-3
v_gene: TRBV2
CDR3aa: CACASNTDTQYF

j_gene: TRBJ1-1
v_gene: TRBV11-2
CDR3aa: CATSRDRDTEAFF

j_gene: TRBJ2-2
v_gene: TRBV6-5
CDR3aa: CASRAGTGNTGELFF

j_gene: TRBJ2-1
v_gene: TRBV30
CDR3aa: CAWRRASGGSNEQFF

j_gene: TRBJ2-1
v_gene: TRBV9
CDR3aa: CASSGTSGTGFGEQFF

j_gene: TRBJ2-1
v_gene: TRBV29-1
CDR3aa: CSVASGTINNEQFF

j_gene: TRBJ2-7
v_gene: TRBV5-1
CDR3aa: CASSLAPGPGYEQYF

j_gene: TRBJ2-3
v_gene: TRBV2
CDR3aa: CASGPGTDTQYF

j_gene: TRBJ2-7
v_gene: TRBV21-1
CDR3aa: CASSAKFRQLAGGHYEQYF

j_gene: TRBJ2-3
v_gene: TRBV11-2
CDR3aa: CASSLDEGAGTDTQYF

j_gene: TRBJ2-1
v_gene: TRBV28
CDR3aa: CASSSPPGQQFF

j_gene: TRBJ2-7
v_gene: TRBV5-6
CDR3aa: CASSFDTAYEQYF

j_gene: TRBJ1-2
v_gene: TRBV6-5
CDR3aa: CASSLHGGNNYGYTF

j_gene: TRBJ2-5
v_gene: TRBV7-2
CDR3aa: CASSLSGTGGETQYF

j_gene: TRBJ2-1
v_gene: TRBV19
CDR3aa: CASSRDSSYNEQFF

j_gene: TRBJ2-1
v_gene: TRBV7-9
CDR3aa: CASSLTQGNNEQFF

j_gene: TRBJ1-2
v_gene: TRBV5-1
CDR3aa: CASSFDSNYGYTF